This T cell receptor (beta chain) originates from a study of CD8 T cells in ankylosing spondylitis. Study observations and caveats: A subset of motif variants has previously been described in the synovial fluid and blood of reactive arthritis.

This clonotype was detected many times. The antigen is undetermined. V lost 1 base to trimming and J lost 0 bases, with 7 bases between them. This CDR3 comprises 15 residues. Germline-derived CDR1 and CDR2 are SGHAT and FQNNGV. Libraries of TCR beta came from quantitative 5'-RACE with molecular barcodes. TCRdb used MiXCR to reprocess the 5' RACE reads, holding one entry per CDR3 protein. The sample shows 150,000 to 200,000 distinct CDR3 sequences, approximately 10% of them seen only once. Sample: blood, either unsorted or a sorted T cell fraction (not recorded which). This TCR derives from a male donor with ankylosing spondylitis or in good health (not recorded which). The chain is built from TRBV11-2 and TRBJ2-1; D is undetermined. CDR3 in DNA: TGTGCCAGCAGCTTAGCTGCTAGCTCCTACAATGAGCAGTTCTTC. Amino acid sequence: CASSLAASSYNEQFF.